This T cell receptor (beta chain) is from a study of OX40 agonist ivuxolimab in advanced cancers. Study-level points and caveats: There were, on average, more expanded clones in CD8+ T cells than in CD4+. The expanded peripheral T cells' antigen specificity was not determined.

A note on this clone: Its antigen is unidentified.

The V gene end was trimmed by 4 bases and the J gene end by 2 bases; junction bases not matched to a gene: 8. The germline V gene encodes CDR1 SNHLY and CDR2 FYNNEI. The CDR3 spans 15 residues. The study sampled blood at baseline, cycle 4 day 1, and cycle 7 day 1. Clones were read by immunoSEQ multiplex PCR, and TCRdb kept only the in-frame ones, dropping some. The sample lists approximately 60,000 clones, about 83% occurring once. The clonotype comes from an adult with an advanced solid tumor such as melanoma, head and neck, liver or kidney cancer. This chain connects TRBV2 to TRBJ2-7; TRBD2 matches at 7 bases. Sequenced material: CD4+ or CD8+ T cells sorted from blood, taken in a trial of the OX40 agonist ivuxolimab. DNA of the CDR3: TGTGCCAGCAGTGTGGCTAGCGGAATAGCCTACGAGCAGTACTTC. Translating it yields CASSVASGIAYEQYF.